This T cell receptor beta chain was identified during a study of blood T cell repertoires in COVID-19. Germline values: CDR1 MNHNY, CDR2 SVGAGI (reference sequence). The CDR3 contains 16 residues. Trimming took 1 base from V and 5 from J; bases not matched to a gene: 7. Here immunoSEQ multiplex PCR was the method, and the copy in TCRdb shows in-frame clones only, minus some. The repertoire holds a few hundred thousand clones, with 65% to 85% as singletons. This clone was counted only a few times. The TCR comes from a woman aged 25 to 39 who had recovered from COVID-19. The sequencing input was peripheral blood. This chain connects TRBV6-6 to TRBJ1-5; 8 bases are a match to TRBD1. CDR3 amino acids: CASSYWTGMEDQPQHF. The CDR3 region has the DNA TGTGCCAGCAGTTACTGGACAGGGATGGAGGATCAGCCCCAGCATTTT.